One sample yielded the 2 T cell receptor beta chains listed below, sequenced in a study of T cells in Graves' hyperthyroidism and ophthalmopathy. Amplified regions were TCR beta CDR3 sequences from RNA transcripts. During a first-round RT-PCR of the TCR CDR3, the HTBI primer set was used. TCRdb reprocessed the multiplex PCR reads via MiXCR and lists one record per CDR3 protein. The sample carries about 480,000 distinct CDR3 sequences, 22% recorded once. The sequenced sample was blood. These receptor sequences come from a woman aged 70-85 years with Graves' ophthalmopathy.

Details on this clonotype: This could be a read error, since a much larger clone is one nucleotide away. This chain links TRBV11-3 with TRBJ2-3; a weak D match, TRBD1 (6 bases). The germline V gene encodes CDR1 SGHNT and CDR2 YENEEA. This CDR3 contains 15 residues. The CDR3 nucleotides are TGTGCCAGCAGCTTAGGTGACGGACGGACAGATACGCGGTATTTT. This codes for CASSLGDGRTDTRYF.

This clonotype was detected only a few times. V and J are TRBV5-1 and TRBJ2-1; D uncertain. Germline CDR1 is SGHRS and CDR2 is YFSETQ. This CDR3 comprises 13 residues. V shed 0 bases and J shed 13 bases, with 14 bases lying between them. CDR3 DNA: TGCGCCAGCAGCTTGGGGGCCAGTAATTATCAGTTCTTC. This codes for CASSLGASNYQFF.